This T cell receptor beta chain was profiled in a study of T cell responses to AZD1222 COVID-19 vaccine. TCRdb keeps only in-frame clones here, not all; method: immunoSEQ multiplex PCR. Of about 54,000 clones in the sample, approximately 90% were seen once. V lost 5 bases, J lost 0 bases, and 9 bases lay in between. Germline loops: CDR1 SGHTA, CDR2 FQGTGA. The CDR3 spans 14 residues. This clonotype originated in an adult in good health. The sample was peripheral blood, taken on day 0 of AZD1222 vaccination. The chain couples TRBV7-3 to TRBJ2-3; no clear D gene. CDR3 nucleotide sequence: TGTGCCAGCAGCAACGAAGGCAGCACAGATACGCAGTATTTT. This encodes CASSNEGSTDTQYF. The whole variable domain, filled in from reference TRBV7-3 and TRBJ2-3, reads GAGVSQTPSNKVTEKGKYVELRCDPISGHTALYWYRQSLGQGPEFLIYFQGTGAADDSGLPNDRFFAVRPEGSVSTLKIQRTERGDSAVYLCASSNEGSTDTQYFGPGTRLTVL.